A selection of T cell receptor beta chains follows, all from one sample in a study of long-term antiretroviral therapy in people with HIV. Profiled with immunoSEQ multiplex PCR; TCRdb holds only in-frame clones, not every one. The data hold some 38,000 clones, with roughly 80% observed a single time. Sample: unsorted PBMCs, taken 1.5 years after starting antiretroviral therapy. These receptors were obtained from a man younger than 35 with HIV. The CDR3 runs from the conserved cysteine through the conserved F or W. Fields, in order: clone size, J gene, V gene, CDR3 protein. A row's size may be missing; if present it is once, few, many or a size class.

-	TRBJ2-7	TRBV30	CAWSAGGPPYEQYF
-	TRBJ1-5	TRBV19	CASSKSSNQPQHF
-	TRBJ1-2	TRBV5-1	CASSLNRVGYGYTF
once	TRBJ2-5	TRBV19	CASSIDFRHGQETQYF
-	TRBJ2-5	TRBV19	CASTNPGARETQYF
-	TRBJ2-1	TRBV30	CAWSVTNEQFF
-	TRBJ2-1	TRBV29-1	CSVEGGPGRSSYNEQFF
-	TRBJ1-2	TRBV1	CTSSPPGYGYTF
-	TRBJ2-7	TRBV18	CASSPRQEGEQYF
-	TRBJ1-3	TRBV6-6	CASSPGRSHSGNTIYF
-	TRBJ2-1	TRBV11-3	CASSLRDSYYNEQFF
once	TRBJ2-3	TRBV7-6	CASSSQDAGTQYF